These 24 T cell receptor beta chains share one sample of origin, sequenced in a study of shared clonotypes between healthy human individuals. Sequencing was performed with immunoSEQ multiplex PCR; in TCRdb, only in-frame clones are kept and a portion is missing. The table includes 550,000 to 700,000 clones, around 73% detected once. Specimen: memory CD4+ T cells sorted from blood. Subset meaning: CD45RA-negative fraction. The receptor set was obtained from a woman in her twenties or thirties in good health.

This clone has only a few counts. The rearrangement joins TRBV6-1 to TRBJ1-5; D is unresolved. Trimming left V 6 bases short and J 4 bases short, with 10 bases between. The germline V gene encodes CDR1 MNHNS and CDR2 SASEGT. The CDR3 totals 13 residues. The CDR3 DNA is TGTGCCAGCAGACGGACGGAGAATCAGCCCCAGCATTTT. Protein: CASRRTENQPQHF.

The V call is TRBV7-9, the J call TRBJ1-1; no clear D. Trimming stripped 2 bases from V and 6 bases from J, with 10 bases between. Per the germline V gene, CDR1 is SEHNR and CDR2 is FQNEAQ (reference sequence). CDR3 length equals 13 residues. This CDR3 reads CASSLYQDPEAFF. DNA of the CDR3: TGTGCCAGCAGCTTATACCAGGACCCTGAAGCTTTCTTT.

The chain links TRBV6-6 to TRBJ2-7; TRBD1 matches 9 bases. V dropped 5 bases and J dropped 6; count of bases not matched to a gene: 5. CDR1 and CDR2 from the germline V gene are MNHNY and SVGAGI (reference sequence). The CDR3 sequence is 13 residues long. CDR3 nucleotide sequence: TGTGCCAGCAGTGGGGACAGGGTGAGCGAGCAGTACTTC. This codes for CASSGDRVSEQYF.

The V and J genes are TRBV6-5 and TRBJ2-2; D may be TRBD2 (6 bases). Germline lookup yields CDR1 MNHEY and CDR2 SVGAGI. Trimming took off 5 bases at V and 4 bases at J, with 11 bases between the two ends. The CDR3 extends over 14 amino acids. The CDR3 spells CASSTTSSTGELFF. The CDR3 DNA reads as TGTGCCAGCAGTACGACTAGTTCCACCGGGGAGCTGTTTTTT.

The chain combines TRBV18 with TRBJ1-5; the match to TRBD1 covers 7 bases. The CDR3 has 17 amino acids. V was clipped by 6 bases and J by 0 bases; unmatched bases: 11. The germline CDR1 and CDR2 sequences are KGHSH and LQKENI. The chain's CDR3 is CASSTTGQPYSNQPQHF. The DNA of the CDR3 is TGTGCCAGCTCGACCACGGGACAGCCTTATAGCAATCAGCCCCAGCATTTT.

The rearrangement uses TRBV6-5 and TRBJ2-1; 7 bases agree with TRBD2. Germline V gene data show CDR1 as MNHEY and CDR2 as SVGAGI. The CDR3 runs 12 residues. The ends lost 4 bases at V and 9 bases at J; junction bases unmatched: 3. CDR3 in DNA: TGTGCCAGCAGTTCCAGCGGGATTGAGCAGTTCTTC. As protein: CASSSSGIEQFF.

This clone has at least ten counts. The chain employs TRBV10-1 and TRBJ2-7; TRBD2 matches at 8 bases. CDR1 and CDR2 from the germline V gene are WNHNN and SYGVQD (reference sequence). CDR3 size: 15 residues. Trimming cost V 0 bases and J 1 base; bases outside gene matches: 2. The CDR3 DNA is TGCGCCAGCAGTGAGTCTAAGCGGGAGTCCTACGAGCAGTACTTC. Encoded protein: CASSESKRESYEQYF.

The chain uses TRBV7-6 and TRBJ2-1; D is ambiguous. V lost 4 bases and J 4 bases, leaving 11 bases between the germline ends. Germline loops: CDR1 SGHVS, CDR2 FNYEAQ. The CDR3 is made up of 14 amino acids. CDR3 bases: TGTGCCAGCAGCTCGTCCACGAGATACAATGAGCAGTTCTTC. Protein: CASSSSTRYNEQFF.

This chain joins TRBV2 and TRBJ2-5; 8 bases fit TRBD1. In germline, CDR1 is SNHLY, CDR2 FYNNEI. The CDR3 extends over 15 amino acids. Trimming cost V 6 bases and J 3 bases; bases outside gene matches: 9. CDR3: CASSILQGGEETQYF. DNA of the CDR3: TGTGCCAGCAGCATATTACAGGGGGGAGAAGAGACCCAGTACTTC.

J is TRBJ1-2 and V is TRBV7-2; weak D call: TRBD1 (6 bases). The length of the CDR3 is 14 residues. The V end was cut by 1 base, the J end by 4 bases, with 10 bases between. CDR1 and CDR2 from the germline V gene are SGHTA and FQGNSA. CDR3 sequence reads: CASSLGGQFYGYTF. In DNA form, the CDR3 reads TGTGCCAGCAGCTTAGGGGGGCAGTTCTATGGCTACACCTTC.

CDR3 coding DNA: TGCAGCGTCCGGGACAGGGGTAACAATGAGCAGTTCTTC. Residues: CSVRDRGNNEQFF. The chain uses TRBV29-1 and TRBJ2-1, with 10 bases identical to TRBD1. The CDR3 loop spans 13 amino acids. Germline assignment: CDR1 SQVTM and CDR2 ANQGSEA. V shed 6 bases, J shed 5 bases, and the junction held 4 bases outside the gene matches.

This clone was recorded at least ten times. The chain carries TRBV25-1 and TRBJ2-5, with D tentatively TRBD1 (5 bases). CDR3 length: 14 residues. Germline V lookup: CDR1 MGHDK, CDR2 SYGVNS. Trimming took 3 bases from V and 5 from J, leaving 13 bases between them. CDR3 DNA: TGTGCCAGCAGTGACAGGGATCAGGAGGAGACCCAGTACTTC. This sequence encodes CASSDRDQEETQYF.

The chain joins TRBV25-1 to TRBJ2-7, with a weak D call TRBD2 (5 bases). V was pared by 2 bases and J by 6 bases, with 8 bases between. The germline V gene encodes CDR1 MGHDK and CDR2 SYGVNS. The CDR3 consists of 12 residues. The CDR3, as DNA: TGTGCCAGCAGTGAAGGACTTGTCGAGCAGTACTTC. Amino acids: CASSEGLVEQYF.

V is TRBV18 and J is TRBJ2-7; D unclear. This CDR3 has 11 residues. From germline, CDR1 is KGHSH and CDR2 LQKENI. Trimming cost V 6 bases and J 6 bases, with 9 bases left between them. The CDR3 DNA reads TGTGCCAGCTCGATCAATAGCGAGCAGTACTTC. Its translation: CASSINSEQYF.

The chain couples TRBV19 to TRBJ2-2; D is perhaps TRBD2 (5 bases). Deletions cut 7 bases from V and 2 bases from J, with 20 bases between. The CDR3 length is 17 residues. CDR1 and CDR2 (germline): LNHDA, SQIVND (reference sequence). CDR3 sequence: CASIPGTGSYNTGELFF. CDR3 DNA sequence: TGTGCCAGTATCCCAGGAACTGGGAGTTATAACACCGGGGAGCTGTTTTTT. The entire variable domain, with the rest obtained from reference TRBV19 and TRBJ2-2, is as follows: DGGITQSPKYLFRKEGQNVTLSCEQNLNHDAMYWYRQDPGQGLRLIYYSQIVNDFQKGDIAEGYSVSREKKESFPLTVTSAQKNPTAFYLCASIPGTGSYNTGELFFGEGSRLTVL.

This chain connects TRBV12-5 to TRBJ2-1; D call uncertain. Trimming stripped 2 bases from V and 4 bases from J, with 9 bases between. CDR3 length: 14 amino acids. The V gene's germline CDR1 is LGHNT and CDR2 FRNRAP. CDR3 sequence: CASGLPPLYNEQFF. The CDR3 DNA reads TGTGCTAGTGGTTTGCCCCCCCTTTACAATGAGCAGTTCTTC.

V is TRBV6-5 and J is TRBJ2-3; weak D call: TRBD1 (5 bases). The CDR3 has 15 residues. V lost 6 bases, J lost 2 bases, and 15 bases lay in between. The germline V gene has CDR1 MNHEY and CDR2 SVGAGI. The DNA of the CDR3 is TGTGCCAGCAGCCAGCAGGGTTTTTCCACAGATACGCAGTATTTT. Translation gives CASSQQGFSTDTQYF.

The sample holds a few counts of this clone. Other nucleotide sequences in the sample specify the same CDR3. V and J are TRBV20-1 and TRBJ1-2; D not resolved. Germline assignment: CDR1 DFQATT and CDR2 SNEGSKA (reference sequence). The CDR3 consists of 11 residues. The V end was cut by 3 bases, the J end by 7 bases, with 9 bases between. Here the CDR3 DNA reads TGCAGTGCTAGTCGCTGGGTTGGCTACACCTTC. It encodes CSASRWVGYTF.

CDR3 DNA: TGTGCCAGCACTGCCAGGGGCCCTACCTACGAGCAGTACTTC. This gives the protein CASTARGPTYEQYF. The chain employs TRBV6-1 and TRBJ2-7, with D perhaps matching TRBD1 (6 bases). CDR3 length equals 14 residues. Germline CDR1 and CDR2: MNHNS and SASEGT. Between the trimmed V and J ends, which lost 7 bases and 2 bases, there was a span of 15 bases.

This chain connects TRBV19 to TRBJ1-1; D gene ambiguous. V lost 1 base and J lost 4, with 10 bases in between. This CDR3 region has 14 residues. Germline-derived CDR1 and CDR2 are LNHDA and SQIVND (reference sequence). CDR3 bases: TGTGCCAGTAGTATAGGGAATCGGGGCACTGAAGCTTTCTTT. It is translated as CASSIGNRGTEAFF.

The chain couples TRBV7-8 to TRBJ1-2, with D uncertain. The CDR3 length is 14 residues. The germline V gene has CDR1 SGHVS and CDR2 FQNEAQ. The germline V and J ends were trimmed by 0 bases and 1 base, with 6 bases remaining between them. In DNA, the CDR3 is TGTGCCAGCAGCTTAGCGGGGTTTAACTATGGCTACACCTTC. Residues: CASSLAGFNYGYTF.

The chain carries TRBV28 and TRBJ2-4; no clear D gene. CDR3 length: 14 amino acids. V was cut by 5 bases and J by 7 bases, with 15 bases left in between. The germline V gene has CDR1 MDHEN and CDR2 SYDVKM. For the CDR3, the DNA is TGTGCCAGCAGTATGGGCGTGATTAGTAACATTCAGTACTTC. This sequence encodes CASSMGVISNIQYF.

The chain recombines TRBV5-1 with TRBJ2-3; D is possibly TRBD1 (6 bases). Trimming removed 4 bases at V and 5 bases at J, with 11 bases between. Per the germline V gene, CDR1 is SGHRS and CDR2 is YFSETQ. The CDR3 loop spans 13 amino acids. The chain's CDR3 is CASSMGQLDTQYF. CDR3 nucleotide sequence: TGCGCCAGCAGCATGGGACAATTAGATACGCAGTATTTT.

About this clone itself: Other DNA sequences in this sample translate to the same CDR3. The chain links TRBV11-1 to TRBJ2-5; D is uncertain. Per germline, CDR1 SGHAT and CDR2 FQDESV (reference sequence). Trimming cost V 1 base and J 2 bases, with 8 bases left between them. There are 14 residues in the CDR3. The CDR3 spells CASSLGAGQETQYF. For the CDR3, the DNA is TGTGCCAGCAGCTTAGGGGCCGGGCAAGAGACCCAGTACTTC.